Listed below are T cell receptor beta chains from one sample, sequenced in a study of blood T cell repertoires in COVID-19. The assay was immunoSEQ multiplex PCR, and TCRdb's table has in-frame clones only and misses some. Of some 170,000 clones in the sample, over 80% were seen once. The sequenced sample consisted of peripheral blood. These receptors originate from a woman aged 45-65 years with acute or convalescent COVID-19. CDR3s include the opening cysteine and the closing phenylalanine or tryptophan. The order of the fields is J gene, V gene, CDR3 protein.

TRBJ2-3	TRBV5-1	CASSLGGGSVDTQYF
TRBJ1-1	TRBV25-1	CASKGAPGERYTEAFF
TRBJ2-1	TRBV24-1	CATSGDLNEQFF
TRBJ1-4	TRBV6-2/TRBV6-3	CASSPGDREREKLFF
TRBJ1-1	TRBV10-3	CATRQNTEAFF
TRBJ2-1	TRBV4-1	CASSRVAGGPSNEQFF
TRBJ2-3	TRBV5-1	CASSSGISTDTQYF
TRBJ1-4	TRBV9	CASSNGRGNEKLFF
TRBJ1-5	TRBV28	CASSVINQPQHF
TRBJ2-3	TRBV6-6	CASSYHLGYTDTQYF
TRBJ2-3	TRBV7-3	CASSPMGTDTQYF
TRBJ1-1	TRBV12-3/TRBV12-4	CASSPAGIGAFF
TRBJ2-1	TRBV30	CAWTYPRGGPQWEQFF
TRBJ1-1	TRBV4-3	CASSQDRGLMNTEAFF
TRBJ1-2	TRBV2	CASSRSGYGYTF
TRBJ1-4	TRBV18	CASRQGTNEKLFF
TRBJ1-2	TRBV10-3	CAISDGVNYGYTF
TRBJ2-3	TRBV5-4	CASSLGRSAGGSTDTQYF
TRBJ2-5	TRBV18	CASSPRSGGSQETQYF
TRBJ1-5	TRBV5-5	CASRQGVYQPQHF
TRBJ1-2	TRBV5-4	CASRRQGSIDYGYTF
TRBJ1-2	TRBV19	CASSAQGATSVTRTGGYTF
TRBJ2-7	TRBV12-3/TRBV12-4	CASSLAPGEQYF
TRBJ1-2	TRBV15	CATSRETRSGYTF
TRBJ1-4	TRBV5-1	CASSFDRDYEKLFF